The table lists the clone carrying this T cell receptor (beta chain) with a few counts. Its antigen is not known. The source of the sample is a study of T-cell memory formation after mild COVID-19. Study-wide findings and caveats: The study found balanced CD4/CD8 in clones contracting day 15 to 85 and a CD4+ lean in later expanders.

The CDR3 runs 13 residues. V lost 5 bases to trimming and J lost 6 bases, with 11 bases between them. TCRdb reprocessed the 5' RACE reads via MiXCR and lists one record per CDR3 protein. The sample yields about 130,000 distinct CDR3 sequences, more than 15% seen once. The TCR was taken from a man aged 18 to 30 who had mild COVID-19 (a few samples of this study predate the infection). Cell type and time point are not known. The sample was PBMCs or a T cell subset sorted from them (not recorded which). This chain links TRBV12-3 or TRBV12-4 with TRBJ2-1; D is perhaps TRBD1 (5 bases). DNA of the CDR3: TGTGCCAGCAGTCTACAGGCTCCCAATGAGCAGTTCTTC. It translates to CASSLQAPNEQFF.